Shown below are 8 T cell receptor beta chains from a single sample sequenced in a study of Tregs in tolerant kidney transplant recipients. Method: immunoSEQ multiplex PCR; TCRdb's copy keeps in-frame clones and lacks some. Among 15,000 to 20,000 clones listed, around 71% were seen once. Their specific antigens are unknown. The sample consisted of Tregs from blood cultured with allogeneic cells. All receptors derive from a human donor in good health.

The rearrangement joins TRBV15 to TRBJ2-5; 13 bases match TRBD2. The CDR3 has 16 residues. Trimming at V came to 4 bases and at J to 5 bases, leaving 7 bases not matched to a gene. CDR1 and CDR2 from the germline V gene are LNHNV and YYDKDF (reference sequence). CDR3 DNA sequence: TGTGCCACCAGCACCGGACTAGCGGGAGTGCAGGAGACCCAGTACTTC. Encoded protein: CATSTGLAGVQETQYF.

The chain combines TRBV4-2 with TRBJ1-1; D may be TRBD1 (6 bases). V lost 7 bases, J lost 1 base, and 19 bases lay in between. The CDR3 length is 16 residues. Germline values: CDR1 LGHNA, CDR2 YNFKEQ. In DNA form, the CDR3 reads TGTGCCAGCAAAATAACCTCCGGGACAACGAACACTGAAGCTTTCTTT. This encodes CASKITSGTTNTEAFF.

This clone turned up a few times. V gene TRBV19 combines with J gene TRBJ1-5; 9 nucleotides align to TRBD1. V was clipped by 10 bases and J by 4 bases; unmatched bases: 11. Germline loops: CDR1 LNHDA, CDR2 SQIVND (reference sequence). The CDR3 spans 15 residues. In DNA form, the CDR3 reads TGTGCCACCAAGACAGGGGGAATAAGAAATCAGCCCCAGCATTTT. Protein product: CATKTGGIRNQPQHF.

The CDR3 region is CASSLWGLGFEQYF. In nucleotides, the CDR3 is TGCGCCAGCAGCTTGTGGGGACTAGGTTTCGAGCAGTACTTC. V and J are TRBV5-1 and TRBJ2-7; 8 bases match TRBD2. Germline V lookup: CDR1 SGHRS, CDR2 YFSETQ. The CDR3 extends over 14 amino acids. Germline trimming cut 1 base from V and 6 bases from J; bases unmatched to any gene: 6. Full variable domain (rest looked up from reference TRBV5-1 and TRBJ2-7): KAGVTQTPRYLIKTRGQQVTLSCSPISGHRSVSWYQQTPGQGLQFLFEYFSETQRNKGNFPGRFSGRQFSNSRSEMNVSTLELGDSALYLCASSLWGLGFEQYFGPGTRLTVT.

V is TRBV19 and J is TRBJ1-5; D is undetermined. The germline V gene has CDR1 LNHDA and CDR2 SQIVND (reference sequence). V lost 2 bases to trimming and J lost 0 bases, with 14 bases between them. This CDR3 has 17 residues. Written as DNA, the CDR3 is TGTGCCAGTAGTATAATGTCTGCGGGAGCTAGCAATCAGCCCCAGCATTTT. Its translation: CASSIMSAGASNQPQHF. Full variable domain (remainder filled in from reference TRBV19 and TRBJ1-5): DGGITQSPKYLFRKEGQNVTLSCEQNLNHDAMYWYRQDPGQGLRLIYYSQIVNDFQKGDIAEGYSVSREKKESFPLTVTSAQKNPTAFYLCASSIMSAGASNQPQHFGDGTRLSIL.

This rearrangement joins TRBV7-9 to TRBJ2-5; 11 bases are shared with TRBD1. Germline V gene sequence: CDR1 SEHNR, CDR2 FQNEAQ (reference sequence). V gave up 5 bases and J gave up 5 bases; unmatched junction bases: 16. There are 18 residues in the CDR3. CDR3 coding DNA: TGTGCCAGCAGCAGCTTAAGTTTGGACAGGGGGCCTGGGGAGACCCAGTACTTC. Encoded protein: CASSSLSLDRGPGETQYF.

The chain recombines TRBV19 with TRBJ2-5; D unclear. Germline CDR1 and CDR2: LNHDA and SQIVND (reference sequence). Between the trimmed V and J ends, which lost 1 base and 4 bases, there was a span of 1 base. The CDR3 sequence is 11 residues long. CDR3 protein: CASSIAETQYF. The CDR3 coding sequence is TGTGCCAGTAGTATAGCAGAGACCCAGTACTTC.

The chain employs TRBV7-9 and TRBJ1-6; D ambiguous. V shed 1 base and J shed 10 bases, with 5 bases lying between them. Looked up from germline, CDR1 is SEHNR and CDR2 is FQNEAQ (reference sequence). This CDR3 is 12 amino acids long. The CDR3 here is CASSLDYSPLHF. For the CDR3, the DNA is TGTGCCAGCAGCTTAGACTACTCACCCCTCCACTTT.